This TCR beta chain was identified in a study of identical twins. CDR1 and CDR2 from the germline V gene are SGHNT and YENEEA. This CDR3 comprises 15 residues. Trimming removed 5 bases from V and 5 bases from J, with 16 bases in between. TCRdb processed the 5' RACE reads anew with MiXCR; each CDR3 protein has one entry. The table records some 730,000 distinct CDR3 sequences, 15% to 20% of them present only once. The same sample was also used in a study of T cells expressing NK-cell markers.

This chain connects TRBV11-3 to TRBJ2-1; maybe TRBD2 (6 bases). The sequence came from a woman aged 18 to 35 in good health. The sample was PBMCs. The DNA for the CDR3 is TGTGCCAGCAGCCGTAGCGGTCCGGATCACAATGAGCAGTTCTTC. This gives the protein CASSRSGPDHNEQFF.